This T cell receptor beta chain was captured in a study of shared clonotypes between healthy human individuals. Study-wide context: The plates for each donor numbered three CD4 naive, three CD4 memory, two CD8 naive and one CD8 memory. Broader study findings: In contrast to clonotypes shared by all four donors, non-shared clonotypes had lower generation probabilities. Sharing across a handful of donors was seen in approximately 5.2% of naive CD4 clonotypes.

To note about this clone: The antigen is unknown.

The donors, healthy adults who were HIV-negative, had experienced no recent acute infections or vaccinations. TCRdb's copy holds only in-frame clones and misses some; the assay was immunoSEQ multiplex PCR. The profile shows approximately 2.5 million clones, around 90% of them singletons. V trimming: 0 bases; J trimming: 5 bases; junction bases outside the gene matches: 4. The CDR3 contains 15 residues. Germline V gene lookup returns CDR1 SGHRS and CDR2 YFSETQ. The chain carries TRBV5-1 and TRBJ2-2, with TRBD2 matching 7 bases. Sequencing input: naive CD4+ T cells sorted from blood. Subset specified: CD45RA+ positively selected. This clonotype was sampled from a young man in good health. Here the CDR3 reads CASSLESAGTGELFF. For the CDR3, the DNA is TGCGCCAGCAGCTTGGAATCAGCGGGAACCGGGGAGCTGTTTTTT.